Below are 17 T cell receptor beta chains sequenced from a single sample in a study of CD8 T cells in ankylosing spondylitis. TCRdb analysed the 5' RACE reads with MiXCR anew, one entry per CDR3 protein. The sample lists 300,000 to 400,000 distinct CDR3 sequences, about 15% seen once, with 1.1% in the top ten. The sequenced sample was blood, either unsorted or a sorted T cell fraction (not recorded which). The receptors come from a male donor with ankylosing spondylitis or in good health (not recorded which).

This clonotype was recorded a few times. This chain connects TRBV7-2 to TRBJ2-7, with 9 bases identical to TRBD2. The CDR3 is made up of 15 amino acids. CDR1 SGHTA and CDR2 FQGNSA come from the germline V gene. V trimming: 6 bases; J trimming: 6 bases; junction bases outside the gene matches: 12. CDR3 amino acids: CASSSTGTSNSEQYF. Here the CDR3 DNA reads TGTGCCAGCAGTTCAACAGGGACTAGCAACAGCGAGCAGTACTTC.

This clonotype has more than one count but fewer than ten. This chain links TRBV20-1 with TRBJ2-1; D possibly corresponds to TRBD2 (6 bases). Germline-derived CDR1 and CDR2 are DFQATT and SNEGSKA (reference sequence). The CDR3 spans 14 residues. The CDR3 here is CRAGGGNSWNEQFF. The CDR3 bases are TGCAGGGCCGGTGGGGGGAACTCTTGGAATGAGCAGTTCTTC.

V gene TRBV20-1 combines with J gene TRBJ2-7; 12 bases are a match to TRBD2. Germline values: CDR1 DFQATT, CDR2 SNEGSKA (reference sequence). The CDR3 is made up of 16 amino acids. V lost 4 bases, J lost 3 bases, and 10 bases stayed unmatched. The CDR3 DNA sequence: TGCAGTGCTACCGGGCTAGCGGGAGGGCTTCGCTACGAGCAGTACTTC. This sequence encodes CSATGLAGGLRYEQYF.

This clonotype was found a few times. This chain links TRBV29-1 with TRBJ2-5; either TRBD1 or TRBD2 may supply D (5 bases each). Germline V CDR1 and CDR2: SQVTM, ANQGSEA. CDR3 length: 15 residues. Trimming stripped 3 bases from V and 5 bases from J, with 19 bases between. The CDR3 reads CSVEGVRTTSETQYF. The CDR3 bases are TGCAGCGTTGAGGGGGTTCGCACCACCTCGGAGACCCAGTACTTC.

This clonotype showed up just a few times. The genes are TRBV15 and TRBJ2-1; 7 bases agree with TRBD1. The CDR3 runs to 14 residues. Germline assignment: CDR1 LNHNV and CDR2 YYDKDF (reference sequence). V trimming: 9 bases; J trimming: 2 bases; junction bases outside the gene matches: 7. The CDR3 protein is CATNRDSPYNEQFF. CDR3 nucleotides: TGTGCCACAAACCGGGACAGCCCCTACAATGAGCAGTTCTTC.

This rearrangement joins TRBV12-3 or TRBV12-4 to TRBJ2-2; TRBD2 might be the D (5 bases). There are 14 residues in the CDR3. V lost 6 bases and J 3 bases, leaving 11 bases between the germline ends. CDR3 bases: TGTGCCAGCAGGGCGGGTGGGGACACCGGGGAGCTGTTTTTT. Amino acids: CASRAGGDTGELFF.

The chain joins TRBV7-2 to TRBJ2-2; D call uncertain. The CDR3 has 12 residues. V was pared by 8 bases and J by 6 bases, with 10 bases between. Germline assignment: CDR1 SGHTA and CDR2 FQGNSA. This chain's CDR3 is CASGNGAGELFF. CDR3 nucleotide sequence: TGTGCCAGCGGAAATGGGGCCGGGGAGCTGTTTTTT. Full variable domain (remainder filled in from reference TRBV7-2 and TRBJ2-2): GAGVSQSPSNKVTEKGKDVELRCDPISGHTALYWYRQSLGQGLEFLIYFQGNSAPDKSGLPSDRFSAERTGGSVSTLTIQRTQQEDSAVYLCASGNGAGELFFGEGSRLTVL.

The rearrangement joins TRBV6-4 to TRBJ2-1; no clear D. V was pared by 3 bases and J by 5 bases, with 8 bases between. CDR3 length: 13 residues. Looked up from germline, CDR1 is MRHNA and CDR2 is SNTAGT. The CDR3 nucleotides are TGTGCCAGCAGTGAAAAACATAACAATGAGCAGTTCTTC. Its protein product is CASSEKHNNEQFF.

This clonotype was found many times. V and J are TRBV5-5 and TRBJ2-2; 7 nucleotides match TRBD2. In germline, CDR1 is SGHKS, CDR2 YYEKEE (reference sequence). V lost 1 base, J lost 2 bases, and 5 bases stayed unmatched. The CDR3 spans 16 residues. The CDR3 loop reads CASSLTQGLNTGELFF. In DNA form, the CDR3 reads TGTGCCAGCAGCTTGACGCAGGGACTAAACACCGGGGAGCTGTTTTTT.

CDR3 in amino acids: CASSVKNTDTQYF. Here the CDR3 DNA reads TGCGCCAGCAGCGTGAAGAACACAGATACGCAGTATTTT. The J gene is TRBJ2-3, the V gene TRBV5-1, with D uncertain. V lost 4 bases to trimming and J lost 2 bases, with 8 bases between them. The CDR3 totals 13 residues. Germline V gene sequence: CDR1 SGHRS, CDR2 YFSETQ.

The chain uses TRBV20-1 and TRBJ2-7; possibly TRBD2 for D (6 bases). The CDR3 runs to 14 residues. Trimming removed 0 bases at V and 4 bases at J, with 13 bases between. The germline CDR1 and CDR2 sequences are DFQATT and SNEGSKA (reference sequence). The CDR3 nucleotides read TGCAGTGCTAGAGATTCGGTACGGGGGTACGAGCAGTACTTC. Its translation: CSARDSVRGYEQYF.

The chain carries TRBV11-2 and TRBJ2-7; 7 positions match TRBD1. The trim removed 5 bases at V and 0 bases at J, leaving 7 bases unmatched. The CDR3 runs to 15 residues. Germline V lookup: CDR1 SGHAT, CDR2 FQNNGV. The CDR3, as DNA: TGTGCCAGCAGCGGTAACAGGGGCCTCTCCTACGAGCAGTACTTC. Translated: CASSGNRGLSYEQYF.

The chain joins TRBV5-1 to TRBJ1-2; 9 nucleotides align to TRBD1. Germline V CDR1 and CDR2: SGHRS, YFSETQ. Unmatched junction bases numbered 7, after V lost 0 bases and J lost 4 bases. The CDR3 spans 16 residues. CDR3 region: CASSLAGGTGIYGYTF. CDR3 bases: TGCGCCAGCAGCTTGGCCGGAGGGACAGGGATCTATGGCTACACCTTC.

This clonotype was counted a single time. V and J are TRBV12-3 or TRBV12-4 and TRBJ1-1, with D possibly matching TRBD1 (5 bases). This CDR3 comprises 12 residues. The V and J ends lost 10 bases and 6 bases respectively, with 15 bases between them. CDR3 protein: CATRGPNAEAFF. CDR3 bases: TGTGCCACCCGGGGACCTAACGCTGAAGCTTTCTTT.

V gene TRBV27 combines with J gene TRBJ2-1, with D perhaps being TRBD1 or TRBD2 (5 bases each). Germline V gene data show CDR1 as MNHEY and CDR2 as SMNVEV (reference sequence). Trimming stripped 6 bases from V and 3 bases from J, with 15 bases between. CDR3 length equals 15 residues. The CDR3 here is CASSPRGDLYNEQFF. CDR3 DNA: TGTGCCAGCAGCCCCCGTGGGGACCTCTACAATGAGCAGTTCTTC.

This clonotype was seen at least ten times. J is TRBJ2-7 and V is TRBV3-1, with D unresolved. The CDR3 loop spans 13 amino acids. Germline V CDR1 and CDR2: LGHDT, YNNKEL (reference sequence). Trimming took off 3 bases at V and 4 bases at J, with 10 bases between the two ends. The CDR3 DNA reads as TGTGCCAGCAGCCAGCCCTATTCATACGAGCAGTACTTC. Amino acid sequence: CASSQPYSYEQYF.

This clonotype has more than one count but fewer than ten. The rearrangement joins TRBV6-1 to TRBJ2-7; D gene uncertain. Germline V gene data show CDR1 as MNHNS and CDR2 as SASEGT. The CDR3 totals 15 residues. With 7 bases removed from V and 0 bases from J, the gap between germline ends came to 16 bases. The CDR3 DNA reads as TGTGCCAGCACCAAAATAGCCAGTAGCTCCTACGAGCAGTACTTC. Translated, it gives CASTKIASSSYEQYF.